This T cell receptor (beta chain) was captured by sequencing in a study of blood T cell repertoires in COVID-19. Study as a whole: The study drew acute and convalescent COVID-19 samples from the United States, Italy and Spain.

CDR1 SEHNR and CDR2 FQNEAQ come from the germline V gene (reference sequence). The CDR3 is made up of 16 amino acids. J lost 8 bases, V lost 4 bases, and 15 bases had no gene match. Assay: immunoSEQ multiplex PCR; the TCRdb copy retains only in-frame clones and omits some. The data show 100,000 to 150,000 clones, with around 88% seen just once and about 0.9% held by the top ten. The chain joins TRBV7-9 to TRBJ2-3; 7 positions agree with TRBD2. This TCR was sampled from a woman between 50 and 59 years old with active or convalescent COVID-19. The sample consisted of peripheral blood. CDR3 protein: CASSSWDYPSRGTQYF. The CDR3 bases are TGTGCCAGCAGCTCCTGGGACTACCCCTCAAGGGGTACGCAGTATTTT.